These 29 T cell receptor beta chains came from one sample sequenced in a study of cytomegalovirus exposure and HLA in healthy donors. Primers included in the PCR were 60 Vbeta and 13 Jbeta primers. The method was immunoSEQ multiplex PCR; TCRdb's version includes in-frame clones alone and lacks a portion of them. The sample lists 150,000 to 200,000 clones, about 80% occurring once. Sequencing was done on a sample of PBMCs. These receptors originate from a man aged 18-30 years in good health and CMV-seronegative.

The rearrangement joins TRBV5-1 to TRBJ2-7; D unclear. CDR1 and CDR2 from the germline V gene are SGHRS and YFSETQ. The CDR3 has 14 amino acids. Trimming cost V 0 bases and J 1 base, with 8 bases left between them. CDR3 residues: CASSLDVTSYEQYF. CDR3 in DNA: TGCGCCAGCAGCTTGGATGTGACATCCTACGAGCAGTACTTC. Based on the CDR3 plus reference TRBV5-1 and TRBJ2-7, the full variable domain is KAGVTQTPRYLIKTRGQQVTLSCSPISGHRSVSWYQQTPGQGLQFLFEYFSETQRNKGNFPGRFSGRQFSNSRSEMNVSTLELGDSALYLCASSLDVTSYEQYFGPGTRLTVT.

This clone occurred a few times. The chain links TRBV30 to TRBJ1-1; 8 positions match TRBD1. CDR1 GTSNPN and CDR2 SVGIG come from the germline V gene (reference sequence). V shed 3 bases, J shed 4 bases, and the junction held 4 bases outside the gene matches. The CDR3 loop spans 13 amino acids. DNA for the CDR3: TGTGCCTGGAGAAAAACAGGGGGCACTGAAGCTTTCTTT. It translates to CAWRKTGGTEAFF.

DNA for the CDR3: TGTGCCAGCAGGGGGACTAGCGGGAATTCCTACGAGCAGTACTTC. This codes for CASRGTSGNSYEQYF. The rearrangement joins TRBV5-6 to TRBJ2-7; 13 bases line up with TRBD2. CDR1 and CDR2 from the germline V gene are SGHDT and YYEEEE. The CDR3 sequence is 15 residues long. With V trimmed by 5 bases and J by 1 base, 3 bases remained unmatched.

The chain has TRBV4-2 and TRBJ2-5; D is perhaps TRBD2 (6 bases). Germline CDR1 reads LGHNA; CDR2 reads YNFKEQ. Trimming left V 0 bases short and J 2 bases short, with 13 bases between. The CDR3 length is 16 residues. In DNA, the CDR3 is TGTGCCAGCAGCCAAGACGTCGGGGCGGGGCAAGAGACCCAGTACTTC. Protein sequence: CASSQDVGAGQETQYF.

The CDR3 nucleotides read TGTGCCAGCAGGCAGGGTTATAATGGCTACACCTTC. It codes for CASRQGYNGYTF. This chain uses TRBV6-5 with TRBJ1-2; D is possibly TRBD1 (5 bases). Trimming took off 6 bases at V and 6 bases at J, with 11 bases between the two ends. CDR3 size: 12 residues. Per germline, CDR1 MNHEY and CDR2 SVGAGI.

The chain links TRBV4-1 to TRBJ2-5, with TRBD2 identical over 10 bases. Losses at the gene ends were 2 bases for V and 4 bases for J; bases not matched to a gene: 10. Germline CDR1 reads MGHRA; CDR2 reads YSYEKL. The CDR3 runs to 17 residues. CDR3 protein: CASSQLGASGRVETQYF. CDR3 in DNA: TGCGCCAGCAGCCAATTAGGGGCCAGCGGGAGGGTAGAGACCCAGTACTTC.

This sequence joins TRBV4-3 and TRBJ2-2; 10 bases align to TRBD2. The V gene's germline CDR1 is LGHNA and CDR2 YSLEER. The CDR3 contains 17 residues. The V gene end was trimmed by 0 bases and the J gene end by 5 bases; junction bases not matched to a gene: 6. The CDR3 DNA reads TGCGCCAGCAGCCAAGAATCTAGCGGGAGAAGAACCGGGGAGCTGTTTTTT. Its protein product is CASSQESSGRRTGELFF.

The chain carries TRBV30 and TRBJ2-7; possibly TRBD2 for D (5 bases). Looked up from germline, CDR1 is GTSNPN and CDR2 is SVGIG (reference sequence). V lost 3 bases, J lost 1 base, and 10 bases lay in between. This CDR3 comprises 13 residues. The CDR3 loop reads CAWRRPGSYEQYF. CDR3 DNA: TGTGCCTGGAGGCGGCCGGGGTCCTACGAGCAGTACTTC.

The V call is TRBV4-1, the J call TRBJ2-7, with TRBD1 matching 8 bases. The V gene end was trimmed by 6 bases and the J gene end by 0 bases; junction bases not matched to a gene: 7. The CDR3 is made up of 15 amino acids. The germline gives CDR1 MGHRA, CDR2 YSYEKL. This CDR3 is CASSPRGPYSYEQYF. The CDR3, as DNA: TGCGCCAGCAGTCCCAGGGGGCCATACTCCTACGAGCAGTACTTC.

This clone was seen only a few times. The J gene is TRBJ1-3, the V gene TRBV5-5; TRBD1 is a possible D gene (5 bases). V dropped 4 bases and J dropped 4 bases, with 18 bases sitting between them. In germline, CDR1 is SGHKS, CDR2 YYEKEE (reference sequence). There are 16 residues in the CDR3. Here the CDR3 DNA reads TGTGCCAGCAGCGGCCCACCTTCAGGGTCAGGAAACACCATATATTTT. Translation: CASSGPPSGSGNTIYF.

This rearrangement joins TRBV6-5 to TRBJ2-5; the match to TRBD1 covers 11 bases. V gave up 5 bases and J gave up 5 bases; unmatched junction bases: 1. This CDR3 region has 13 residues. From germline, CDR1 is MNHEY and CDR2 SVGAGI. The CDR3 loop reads CASSRDRGETQYF. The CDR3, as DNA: TGTGCCAGCAGTCGGGACAGGGGGGAGACCCAGTACTTC.

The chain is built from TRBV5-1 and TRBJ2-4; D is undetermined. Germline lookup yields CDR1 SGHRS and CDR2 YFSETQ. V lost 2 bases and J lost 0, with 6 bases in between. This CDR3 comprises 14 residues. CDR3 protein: CASSFISAKNIQYF. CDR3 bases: TGCGCCAGCAGCTTCATTTCAGCCAAAAACATTCAGTACTTC.

In nucleotides, the CDR3 is TGTGCCAGCAGTTTATTAGGGGGCCTGAGCACAGATACGCAGTATTTT. Protein sequence: CASSLLGGLSTDTQYF. The chain carries TRBV28 and TRBJ2-3; 7 bases are shared with TRBD1. The CDR3 has 16 amino acids. The germline CDR1 and CDR2 sequences are MDHEN and SYDVKM. Germline trimming cut 1 base from V and 0 bases from J; bases unmatched to any gene: 4.

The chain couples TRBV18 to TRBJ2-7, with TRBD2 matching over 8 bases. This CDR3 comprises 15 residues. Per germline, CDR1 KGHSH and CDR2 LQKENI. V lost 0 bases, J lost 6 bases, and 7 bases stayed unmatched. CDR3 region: CASSPPGREDREQYF. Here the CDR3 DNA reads TGTGCCAGCTCACCACCGGGGCGGGAGGACCGCGAGCAGTACTTC.

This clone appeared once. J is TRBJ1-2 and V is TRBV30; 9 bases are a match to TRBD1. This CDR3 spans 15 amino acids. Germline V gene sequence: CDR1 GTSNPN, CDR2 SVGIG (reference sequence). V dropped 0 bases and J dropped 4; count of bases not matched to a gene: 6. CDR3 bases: TGTGCCTGGAGTGTCCGGGACAGGGATTCCTATGGCTACACCTTC. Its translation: CAWSVRDRDSYGYTF.

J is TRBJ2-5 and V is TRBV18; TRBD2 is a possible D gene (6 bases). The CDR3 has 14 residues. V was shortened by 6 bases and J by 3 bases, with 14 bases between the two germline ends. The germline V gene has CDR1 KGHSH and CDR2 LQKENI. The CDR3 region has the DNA TGTGCCAGCTCTCGATCTTGGGGGGAAGAGACCCAGTACTTC. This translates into CASSRSWGEETQYF.

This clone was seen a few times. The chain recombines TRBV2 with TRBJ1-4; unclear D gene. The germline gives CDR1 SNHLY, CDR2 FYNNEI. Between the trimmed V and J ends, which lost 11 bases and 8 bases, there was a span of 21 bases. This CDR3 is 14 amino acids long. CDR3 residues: CAGWEQEGGEKLFF. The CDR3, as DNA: TGTGCCGGATGGGAACAAGAAGGAGGCGAAAAACTGTTTTTT.

The CDR3 loop is CASIEARATGVGNEQFF. CDR3 in DNA: TGTGCCAGCATCGAAGCTAGAGCGACAGGGGTAGGCAATGAGCAGTTCTTC. The J gene is TRBJ2-1, the V gene TRBV6-1; 8 bases fit TRBD1. Germline V lookup: CDR1 MNHNS, CDR2 SASEGT. The CDR3 extends over 17 amino acids. V dropped 7 bases and J dropped 6; count of bases not matched to a gene: 17.

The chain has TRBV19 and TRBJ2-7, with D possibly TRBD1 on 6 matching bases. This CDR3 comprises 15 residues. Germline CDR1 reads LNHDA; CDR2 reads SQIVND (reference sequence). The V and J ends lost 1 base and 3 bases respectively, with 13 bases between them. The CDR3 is CASSIGAGALYEQYF. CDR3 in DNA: TGTGCCAGTAGTATAGGGGCAGGGGCCCTCTACGAGCAGTACTTC.

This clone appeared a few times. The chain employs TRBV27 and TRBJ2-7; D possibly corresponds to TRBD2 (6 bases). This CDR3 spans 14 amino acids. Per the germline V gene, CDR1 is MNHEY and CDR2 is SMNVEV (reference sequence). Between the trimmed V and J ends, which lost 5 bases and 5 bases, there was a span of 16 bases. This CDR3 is CASSPVAAHDEQYF. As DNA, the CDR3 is TGTGCCAGCAGTCCCGTAGCGGCTCACGACGAGCAGTACTTC.

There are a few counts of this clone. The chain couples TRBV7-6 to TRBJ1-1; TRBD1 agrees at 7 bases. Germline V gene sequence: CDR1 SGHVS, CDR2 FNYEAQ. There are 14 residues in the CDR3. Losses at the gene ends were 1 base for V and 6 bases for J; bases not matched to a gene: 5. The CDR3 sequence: CASSLVTGAPEAFF. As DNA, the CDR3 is TGTGCCAGCAGCTTAGTAACAGGGGCCCCTGAAGCTTTCTTT. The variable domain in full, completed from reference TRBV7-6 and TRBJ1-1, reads GAGVSQSPRYKVTKRGQDVALRCDPISGHVSLYWYRQALGQGPEFLTYFNYEAQQDKSGLPNDRFSAERPEGSISTLTIQRTEQRDSAMYRCASSLVTGAPEAFFGQGTRLTVV.

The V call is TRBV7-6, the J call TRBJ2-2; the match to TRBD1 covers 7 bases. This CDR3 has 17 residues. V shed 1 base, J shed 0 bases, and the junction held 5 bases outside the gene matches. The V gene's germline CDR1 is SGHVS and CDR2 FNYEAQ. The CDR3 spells CASSLGVGQPNTGELFF. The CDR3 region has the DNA TGTGCCAGCAGCTTAGGTGTGGGACAGCCGAACACCGGGGAGCTGTTTTTT.

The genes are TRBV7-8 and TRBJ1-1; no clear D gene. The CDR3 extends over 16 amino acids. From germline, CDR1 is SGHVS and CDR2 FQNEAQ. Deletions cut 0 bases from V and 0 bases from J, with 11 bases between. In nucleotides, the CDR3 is TGTGCCAGCAGCTTAGCGCGGGGAGGAATGAACACTGAAGCTTTCTTT. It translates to CASSLARGGMNTEAFF. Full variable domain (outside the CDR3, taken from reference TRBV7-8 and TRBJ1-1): GAGVSQSPRYKVAKRGQDVALRCDPISGHVSLFWYQQALGQGPEFLTYFQNEAQLDKSGLPSDRFFAERPEGSVSTLKIQRTQQEDSAVYLCASSLARGGMNTEAFFGQGTRLTVV.

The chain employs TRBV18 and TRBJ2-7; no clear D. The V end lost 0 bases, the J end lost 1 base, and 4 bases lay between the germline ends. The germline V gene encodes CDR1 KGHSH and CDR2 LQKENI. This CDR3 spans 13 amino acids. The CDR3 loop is CASSPPLSYEQYF. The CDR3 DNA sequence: TGTGCCAGCTCACCACCTCTATCCTACGAGCAGTACTTC.

In DNA, the CDR3 is TGTGCCAGCAGCGTAGGACCAGGGGCCGGAGAGCAGTACTTC. Residues: CASSVGPGAGEQYF. The V and J genes are TRBV9 and TRBJ2-7; possibly TRBD1 for D (6 bases). CDR3 length: 14 amino acids. Trimming removed 0 bases at V and 7 bases at J, with 14 bases between. Germline V gives CDR1 SGDLS, CDR2 YYNGEE.

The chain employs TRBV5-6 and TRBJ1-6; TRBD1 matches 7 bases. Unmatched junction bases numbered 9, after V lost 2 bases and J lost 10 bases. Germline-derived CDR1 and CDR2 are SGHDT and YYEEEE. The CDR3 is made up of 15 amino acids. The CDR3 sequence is CASSLGPGGLSPLHF. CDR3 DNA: TGTGCCAGCAGCTTAGGTCCAGGGGGATTGTCACCCCTCCACTTT.

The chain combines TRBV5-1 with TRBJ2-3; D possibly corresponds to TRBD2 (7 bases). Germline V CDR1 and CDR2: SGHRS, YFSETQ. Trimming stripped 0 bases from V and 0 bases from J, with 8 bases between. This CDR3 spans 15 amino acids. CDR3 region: CASSLEGGSTDTQYF. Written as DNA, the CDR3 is TGCGCCAGCAGCTTGGAGGGGGGGAGCACAGATACGCAGTATTTT.

CDR3 sequence: CASSTQAGVLGNYGYTF. CDR3 bases: TGTGCCAGCAGCACCCAAGCGGGAGTACTGGGGAACTATGGCTACACCTTC. The chain employs TRBV7-9 and TRBJ1-2, with D hard to call. This CDR3 is built from 17 residues. V lost 5 bases to trimming and J lost 2 bases, with 21 bases between them. Germline assignment: CDR1 SEHNR and CDR2 FQNEAQ (reference sequence).

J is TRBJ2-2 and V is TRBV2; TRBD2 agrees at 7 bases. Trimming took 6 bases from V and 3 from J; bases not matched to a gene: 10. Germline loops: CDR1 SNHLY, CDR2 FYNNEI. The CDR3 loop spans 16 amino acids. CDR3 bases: TGTGCCAGCAGCCCAGAGGGGCGGGGGTACACCGGGGAGCTGTTTTTT. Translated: CASSPEGRGYTGELFF.